The 5 T cell receptor beta chains given below trace back to one sample, sequenced in a study of cytomegalovirus exposure and HLA in healthy donors. The primer mix had 60 Vbeta and 13 Jbeta primers. Sequencing used immunoSEQ multiplex PCR; TCRdb keeps in-frame clones, though not all of them. Among about 110,000 clones listed, roughly three quarters were seen once. Sample: PBMCs. All receptors derive from a male donor in good health and CMV-seronegative.

The CDR3: CASSLQTGATYEQYF. For the CDR3, the DNA is TGTGCCAGCAGCTTACAAACGGGAGCGACCTACGAGCAGTACTTC. The chain recombines TRBV7-9 with TRBJ2-7, with a tentative D call TRBD2 (6 bases). V was clipped by 2 bases and J by 2 bases, with 13 bases between them. Germline CDR1 is SEHNR and CDR2 is FQNEAQ (reference sequence). This CDR3 comprises 15 residues.

The genes are TRBV27 and TRBJ1-5; maybe TRBD1 (6 bases). The CDR3 has 14 residues. The V and J ends lost 6 bases and 0 bases respectively, with 9 bases between them. Germline-derived CDR1 and CDR2 are MNHEY and SMNVEV (reference sequence). CDR3 bases: TGTGCCAGCAGGGGACAATATAGCAATCAGCCCCAGCATTTT. It codes for CASRGQYSNQPQHF.

This clone was detected a few times. The rearrangement uses TRBV5-4 and TRBJ2-7; D is undetermined. The V end was cut by 4 bases, the J end by 0 bases, with 11 bases between. Germline lookup yields CDR1 SGHNT and CDR2 YYREEE (reference sequence). The CDR3 runs 14 residues. CDR3 sequence: CASSHQRSSYEQYF. CDR3 DNA: TGTGCCAGCAGCCACCAGCGAAGCTCCTACGAGCAGTACTTC. Looking up the rest from reference TRBV5-4 and TRBJ2-7 gives the full variable domain: ETGVTQSPTHLIKTRGQQVTLRCSSQSGHNTVSWYQQALGQGPQFIFQYYREEENGRGNFPPRFSGLQFPNYSSELNVNALELDDSALYLCASSHQRSSYEQYFGPGTRLTVT.

This chain uses TRBV2 with TRBJ1-2, with a weak D call TRBD1 (5 bases). Trimming removed 1 base from V and 4 bases from J, with 7 bases in between. This CDR3 is built from 13 residues. The germline V gene encodes CDR1 SNHLY and CDR2 FYNNEI. CDR3 amino acids: CASSEVGLYGYTF. The CDR3 DNA reads as TGTGCCAGCAGTGAAGTGGGGCTCTATGGCTACACCTTC.

The chain carries TRBV5-4 and TRBJ2-7; 9 nucleotides agree with TRBD2. The ends lost 0 bases at V and 6 bases at J; junction bases unmatched: 1. CDR1 SGHNT and CDR2 YYREEE come from the germline V gene (reference sequence). The CDR3 is 13 residues long. In DNA form, the CDR3 reads TGTGCCAGCAGCTTGGGCGGGAGGGTCGAGCAGTACTTC. Translating it yields CASSLGGRVEQYF.